This record concerns one T cell receptor (beta chain) sequence. This sample stems from a study of identical twins. From the 5' RACE reads, TCRdb called clonotypes with MiXCR, one entry per CDR3 protein. The repertoire holds 1.5 million to 2 million distinct CDR3 sequences, 32% seen once, with more than 0.25% in the top ten. V was shortened by 6 bases and J by 12 bases, with 16 bases between the two germline ends. The germline CDR1 and CDR2 sequences are DFQATT and SNEGSKA (reference sequence). CDR3 length: 11 residues. The source is a newborn girl in good health. The sequenced sample consisted of cord blood. J is TRBJ2-3 and V is TRBV20-1; tentative D call: TRBD2 (6 bases). DNA of the CDR3: TGCAGTGCCTACACTAGCCTTCCTCAGTATTTT. It encodes CSAYTSLPQYF.